The 4 T cell receptor beta chains below were found in one sample sequenced in a study of T cells in Graves' hyperthyroidism and ophthalmopathy. Amplification yielded TCR beta CDR3 regions, with RNA transcripts as the source. The HTBI set primed first-round TCR CDR3 RT-PCR. TCRdb called the multiplex PCR reads again in MiXCR, with one record for every CDR3 protein. This table has about 360,000 distinct CDR3 sequences, around 13% appearing once. Sequences were obtained from blood. These receptors all come from a young woman with Graves' hyperthyroidism.

About this clonotype itself: A much larger clone differs from this one at a single base, so this may be a read error. The conserved final phenylalanine or tryptophan is absent from the CDR3, which likely points to a read error. The V call is TRBV20-1, the J call TRBJ2-7; the D is unclear. The germline CDR1 and CDR2 sequences are DFQATT and SNEGSKA (reference sequence). This CDR3 is 12 amino acids long. The CDR3 DNA sequence: TGCAGCCTCCGCAGGAGTTCCTACGAGCAGTACCTC. Translation: CSLRRSSYEQYL.

There are many counts of this clonotype. The chain links TRBV7-2 to TRBJ2-7; unclear D gene. CDR1 SGHTA and CDR2 FQGNSA come from the germline V gene. This CDR3 has 13 residues. The V gene lost 5 bases and the J gene lost 4 bases, with 12 bases spanning the gap. The CDR3 reads CASSTRQQYEQYF. The CDR3 DNA reads as TGTGCCAGCAGCACCCGACAACAATACGAGCAGTACTTC.

There are many counts of this clonotype. The V and J genes are TRBV18 and TRBJ1-6, with TRBD1 matching 9 bases. V gave up 4 bases and J gave up 7 bases; unmatched junction bases: 8. CDR1 is KGHSH and CDR2 is LQKENI in the germline V gene. The length of the CDR3 is 16 residues. CDR3 protein: CASSLQGARANSPLHF. The CDR3 bases are TGTGCCAGCTCACTACAGGGGGCCAGGGCGAATTCACCCCTCCACTTT.

This clonotype came up many times. The V and J genes are TRBV24-1 and TRBJ2-2; a possible D gene is TRBD1 (6 bases). V was shortened by 10 bases and J by 1 base, with 6 bases between the two germline ends. From germline, CDR1 is KGHDR and CDR2 SFDVKD. The CDR3 length is 12 residues. CDR3 DNA sequence: TGTGCCACAGGGGGGAACACCGGGGAGCTGTTTTTT. It codes for CATGGNTGELFF.